The 10 T cell receptor beta chains listed next were all sequenced from one sample in a study of CD8+ T cells in alopecia areata. Treatment denoted: oral pan-JAK inhibitor, 5-10 mg twice daily. As the sequencing template, cDNA was produced by extracting RNA and reverse transcribing it. TCRdb's copy holds only in-frame clones and misses some; the assay was immunoSEQ multiplex PCR. The sample yields 200,000 or so clones, over 40% seen once. The source material was CD4+ T cells sorted from blood, sampled at approximately week 36, from a patient treated with tofacitinib. These receptors came from a human donor with alopecia areata.

This clone was seen only a few times. The CDR3 here is CASSYALGTNYGYTF. CDR3 bases: TGTGCCAGCAGTTACGCGCTGGGGACTAACTATGGCTACACCTTC. The chain links TRBV6-5 to TRBJ1-2; D unclear. This CDR3 has 15 amino acids. Trimming stripped 2 bases from V and 0 bases from J, with 10 bases between. The germline CDR1 and CDR2 sequences are MNHEY and SVGAGI.

This clone was seen a handful of times. The rearrangement joins TRBV29-1 to TRBJ1-1; the match to TRBD1 covers 12 bases. The J segment lost 6 bases and the V segment lost 3 bases, leaving 14 bases of the junction unmatched. This CDR3 is 17 amino acids long. From germline, CDR1 is SQVTM and CDR2 ANQGSEA. The DNA for the CDR3 is TGCAGCGTTGAGTCGGGACAGGGGGCGCGTGGACTCTCTGAAGCTTTCTTT. This encodes CSVESGQGARGLSEAFF.

This sequence joins TRBV29-1 and TRBJ2-1, with 8 bases lining up with TRBD2. The CDR3 has 17 amino acids. V trimming: 3 bases; J trimming: 3 bases; junction bases outside the gene matches: 13. The germline gives CDR1 SQVTM, CDR2 ANQGSEA. For the CDR3, the DNA is TGCAGCGTTGAGATTGCCCGGGGGGGGAGAATCTACAATGAGCAGTTCTTC. Protein sequence: CSVEIARGGRIYNEQFF.

To note about this clone: Distinct nucleotide sequences in the sample also encode this CDR3. V gene TRBV28 combines with J gene TRBJ1-4; tentative D call: TRBD1 (5 bases). The CDR3 runs to 15 residues. Germline CDR1 MDHEN, CDR2 SYDVKM. Trimming cost V 6 bases and J 0 bases, with 11 bases left between them. The DNA of the CDR3 is TGTGCCAGCAGCCCCGGGGGGGCAACTAATGAAAAACTGTTTTTT. Amino acids: CASSPGGATNEKLFF.

The rearrangement uses TRBV5-1 and TRBJ2-1; D unclear. V lost 4 bases and J 10 bases, leaving 12 bases between the germline ends. CDR1 is SGHRS, CDR2 YFSETQ, per germline. CDR3 length: 12 amino acids. The CDR3 DNA reads TGCGCCAGCAGCGCCTCACTGGGGGAGCAGTTCTTC. Protein product: CASSASLGEQFF.

Only a few counts were recorded for this clone. V and J are TRBV7-3 and TRBJ2-2; D remains ambiguous. Trimming took 6 bases from V and 6 from J, leaving 8 bases between them. The CDR3 is 12 residues long. Per the germline V gene, CDR1 is SGHTA and CDR2 is FQGTGA. The CDR3 DNA follows: TGTGCCAGCAGAATTGGGTCCGGGGAGCTGTTTTTT. Translated, it gives CASRIGSGELFF.

The rearrangement joins TRBV18 to TRBJ2-1; the match to TRBD2 covers 9 bases. V was pared by 8 bases and J by 10 bases, with 9 bases of the junction left unmatched. Germline V lookup: CDR1 KGHSH, CDR2 LQKENI. This CDR3 comprises 13 residues. CDR3 nucleotides: TGTGCCAGCCGTAATAGCGGGAGCGCGGAGCAGTTCTTC. Translation gives CASRNSGSAEQFF. Filled out from reference TRBV18 and TRBJ2-1, the complete variable domain reads NAGVMQNPRHLVRRRGQEARLRCSPMKGHSHVYWYRQLPEEGLKFMVYLQKENIIDESGMPKERFSAEFPKEGPSILRIQQVVRGDSAAYFCASRNSGSAEQFFGPGTRLTVL.

V and J are TRBV29-1 and TRBJ1-2, with 7 bases that match TRBD1. The V gene's germline CDR1 is SQVTM and CDR2 ANQGSEA. Germline trimming cut 5 bases from V and 2 bases from J; bases unmatched to any gene: 17. The CDR3 loop spans 17 amino acids. CDR3: CSVLTGTDYLDNYGYTF. DNA for the CDR3: TGCAGCGTTTTAACCGGGACAGACTATCTGGACAACTATGGCTACACCTTC.

The chain employs TRBV2 and TRBJ2-7, with 12 nucleotides matching TRBD2. V lost 5 bases and J lost 1; bases outside the gene matches: 9. CDR1 SNHLY and CDR2 FYNNEI come from the germline V gene. The CDR3 extends over 17 amino acids. The CDR3: CASSPGTSGLPSYEQYF. The CDR3 DNA follows: TGTGCCAGCAGTCCCGGGACTAGCGGGCTCCCTTCCTACGAGCAGTACTTC.

This clone was detected only a few times. The chain combines TRBV5-1 with TRBJ2-5, with a possible D match to TRBD1 (6 bases). Germline assignment: CDR1 SGHRS and CDR2 YFSETQ. The CDR3 runs to 15 residues. Trimming cost V 2 bases and J 5 bases, with 16 bases left between them. The DNA of the CDR3 is TGCGCCAGCAGCTTAAACACACAGGGCGGGGAGACCCAGTACTTC. This gives the protein CASSLNTQGGETQYF.